This is a list of T cell receptor beta chains from one sample in a study of cytomegalovirus exposure and HLA in healthy donors. This table comes from immunoSEQ multiplex PCR, and its TCRdb copy is limited to in-frame clones, with some not included. The sample contains tens of thousands of clones, around 77% of which appear only once. Material: PBMCs. Source of these receptors: a young woman in good health and CMV-seronegative. The CDR3 runs from the conserved cysteine through the conserved F or W. D genes are given only for firm matches. The size entry is marked missing in some rows and otherwise reads once, few, many or a size class.

V gene: TRBV5-6
J gene: TRBJ1-2
D gene: -
clone size: -
CDR3 DNA: TGTGCCAGCAGTGCCAGGGCCGTCTATGGCTACACCTTC
CDR3 protein: CASSARAVYGYTF

V gene: TRBV7-9
J gene: TRBJ1-1
D gene: -
clone size: -
CDR3 DNA: TGTGCCAGCGTCTATCGGGGGAACACTGAAGCTTTCTTT
CDR3 protein: CASVYRGNTEAFF

V gene: TRBV10-1
J gene: TRBJ2-7
D gene: -
clone size: few
CDR3 DNA: TGCGCCAGCTCCTCCGTCCCCTCCTACGAGCAGTACTTC
CDR3 protein: CASSSVPSYEQYF

V gene: TRBV5-1
J gene: TRBJ2-2
D gene: TRBD2
clone size: -
CDR3 DNA: TGCGCCAGCAGCTTGGAACTAGCGGGAGTCCGGAACACCGGGGAGCTGTTTTTT
CDR3 protein: CASSLELAGVRNTGELFF

V gene: TRBV10-3
J gene: TRBJ1-4
D gene: -
clone size: -
CDR3 DNA: TGTGCCATCAGGGACGCAGGGGAAGAAAAACTGTTTTTT
CDR3 protein: CAIRDAGEEKLFF

V gene: TRBV5-1
J gene: TRBJ2-3
D gene: -
clone size: -
CDR3 DNA: TGCGCCAGCAGCTTGGCTAGAACAGATACGCAGTATTTT
CDR3 protein: CASSLARTDTQYF

V gene: TRBV6-1
J gene: TRBJ2-7
D gene: TRBD1
clone size: -
CDR3 DNA: TGTGCCAGCAGTTACCGGGACAGGCAGTACTTC
CDR3 protein: CASSYRDRQYF

V gene: TRBV30
J gene: TRBJ2-1
D gene: -
clone size: -
CDR3 DNA: TGTGCCTGGAACTTTGAGAATGAGCAGTTCTTC
CDR3 protein: CAWNFENEQFF

V gene: TRBV7-2
J gene: TRBJ2-7
D gene: -
clone size: -
CDR3 DNA: TGTGCCAGCAGCTTTAACACGGGAAGAGGTTACGAGCAGTACTTC
CDR3 protein: CASSFNTGRGYEQYF

V gene: TRBV4-1
J gene: TRBJ2-7
D gene: TRBD1
clone size: -
CDR3 DNA: TGCGCCAGCAGCCAAGACCCAGGGGGTTCCTACGAGCAGTACTTC
CDR3 protein: CASSQDPGGSYEQYF

V gene: TRBV7-2
J gene: TRBJ2-7
D gene: TRBD2
clone size: -
CDR3 DNA: TGTGCCAGCAGCTTACAACGGGAGGTTAGCTCCTACGAGCAGTACTTC
CDR3 protein: CASSLQREVSSYEQYF

V gene: TRBV6-5
J gene: TRBJ1-2
D gene: -
clone size: few
CDR3 DNA: TGTGCCAGCAGTTACTCTGCGGGGGCTGGCTACACCTTC
CDR3 protein: CASSYSAGAGYTF

V gene: TRBV29-1
J gene: TRBJ1-4
D gene: -
clone size: once
CDR3 DNA: TGCAGCGTTTTGTCGACGGGGGATGAAAAACTGTTTTTT
CDR3 protein: CSVLSTGDEKLFF

V gene: TRBV30
J gene: TRBJ1-5
D gene: -
clone size: -
CDR3 DNA: TGTGCCTGGAGTGTACAGGCGGATCAGCCCCAGCATTTT
CDR3 protein: CAWSVQADQPQHF

V gene: TRBV4-1
J gene: TRBJ1-3
D gene: -
clone size: -
CDR3 DNA: TGCGCCAGCAGCCAAGGACAGGCGGCTGGAAACACCATATATTTT
CDR3 protein: CASSQGQAAGNTIYF

V gene: TRBV19
J gene: TRBJ1-2
D gene: TRBD1
clone size: -
CDR3 DNA: TGTGCCAGTAACGACAGGGCAGGGAACTATGGCTACACCTTC
CDR3 protein: CASNDRAGNYGYTF

V gene: TRBV6-5
J gene: TRBJ1-2
D gene: TRBD1
clone size: -
CDR3 DNA: TGTGCCAGCAGCACAGGGGGCTCGGGCTACACCTTC
CDR3 protein: CASSTGGSGYTF

V gene: TRBV29-1
J gene: TRBJ2-7
D gene: TRBD1
clone size: -
CDR3 DNA: TGCAGCGTCGTCGGGACAGGCTCAAACTACGAGCAGTACTTC
CDR3 protein: CSVVGTGSNYEQYF

V gene: TRBV15
J gene: TRBJ2-7
D gene: TRBD1
clone size: -
CDR3 DNA: TGTGCCACCAGCAGAGATAGGAGGACAGGTAACGCCTACGAGCAGTACTTC
CDR3 protein: CATSRDRRTGNAYEQYF

V gene: TRBV28
J gene: TRBJ1-2
D gene: TRBD1
clone size: once
CDR3 DNA: TGTGCCAGCAGTTTAGGGCCAGGGGGTAACTATGGCTACACCTTC
CDR3 protein: CASSLGPGGNYGYTF

V gene: TRBV6-1
J gene: TRBJ1-2
D gene: -
clone size: -
CDR3 DNA: TGTGCCAGCAGTGACGCGGCGGGCCCCGTCTATGGCTACACCTTC
CDR3 protein: CASSDAAGPVYGYTF

V gene: TRBV6-7
J gene: TRBJ1-5
D gene: -
clone size: -
CDR3 DNA: TGTGCCAGAACGCGGGGCAATCAGCCCCAGCATTTT
CDR3 protein: CARTRGNQPQHF

V gene: TRBV6-5
J gene: TRBJ1-1
D gene: TRBD1
clone size: -
CDR3 DNA: TGTGCCAGCAGTTACCAGGGGGACACTGAAGCTTTCTTT
CDR3 protein: CASSYQGDTEAFF

V gene: TRBV19
J gene: TRBJ2-5
D gene: -
clone size: -
CDR3 DNA: TGTGCCAGTAGTATCGGACATGCGGAGACCCAGTACTTC
CDR3 protein: CASSIGHAETQYF

V gene: TRBV9
J gene: TRBJ2-5
D gene: TRBD1
clone size: few
CDR3 DNA: TGTGCCAGCAGCGTAGGGGGACAGATAATACAAGAGACCCAGTACTTC
CDR3 protein: CASSVGGQIIQETQYF

V gene: TRBV10-1
J gene: TRBJ2-5
D gene: TRBD2
clone size: -
CDR3 DNA: TGCGCCAGCAGTGAGTCGGCTAGCGGGGCGAAAGAGACCCAGTACTTC
CDR3 protein: CASSESASGAKETQYF

V gene: TRBV4-3
J gene: TRBJ2-3
D gene: TRBD2
clone size: few
CDR3 DNA: TGCGCCAGCAGTCAAGCGGGAGAGGCAGATACGCAGTATTTT
CDR3 protein: CASSQAGEADTQYF

V gene: TRBV6-5
J gene: TRBJ2-7
D gene: -
clone size: -
CDR3 DNA: TGTGCCAGCAGCCCCAGTTCCTACGAGCAGTACTTC
CDR3 protein: CASSPSSYEQYF

V gene: TRBV5-1
J gene: TRBJ2-7
D gene: TRBD1
clone size: -
CDR3 DNA: TGCGCCAGCAGCGTGACAGGGGGCGTTGAGCAGTACTTC
CDR3 protein: CASSVTGGVEQYF

V gene: TRBV13
J gene: TRBJ2-1
D gene: TRBD2
clone size: -
CDR3 DNA: TGTGCCAGCAGCTTGGGTCGGGAGGGCAGGTTCTTC
CDR3 protein: CASSLGREGRFF